Reported below is one T cell receptor beta chain. The antigen is not known. These data originate in a study of cytomegalovirus exposure and HLA in healthy donors. The study, taken as a whole, reports: The study put 150 to 200 TCR beta chains on its list as cytomegalovirus-associated.

The study ran its PCR with 60 Vbeta and 13 Jbeta primers. The assay was immunoSEQ multiplex PCR, and TCRdb's table has in-frame clones only and misses some. This table holds approximately 190,000 clones, 82% found once. Germline V gene sequence: CDR1 WNHNN, CDR2 SYGVQD (reference sequence). The CDR3 totals 15 residues. V lost 6 bases to trimming and J lost 6 bases; unmatched junction nucleotides: 12. The sequenced material came from PBMCs. The genes are TRBV10-1 and TRBJ1-1; 8 bases map to TRBD1. The TCR was taken from a woman in her 50s in good health and CMV-seropositive. The CDR3 DNA sequence: TGCGCCAGCAGCTTGGACAGGGATGTTTTAGCTGAAGCTTTCTTT. Translation: CASSLDRDVLAEAFF.